Presented here are 14 T cell receptor beta chains from one specimen sequenced in a study of T cell changes during pregnancy in multiple sclerosis. Only in-frame clones appear in the TCRdb table, and some are missing; sequencing was by immunoSEQ multiplex PCR. The sample has tens of thousands of clones; just over 85% are singletons. Material: CD8+ T cells from peripheral blood mononuclear cells, obtained in the first trimester of pregnancy. These TCRs come from a female donor in good health, enrolled as a control in a pregnancy study.

This clone was counted only a few times. The J gene is TRBJ1-2, the V gene TRBV2, with D tentatively TRBD1 (6 bases). Germline V CDR1 and CDR2: SNHLY, FYNNEI. Trimming took 6 bases from V and 4 from J, leaving 24 bases between them. The CDR3 consists of 17 residues. The CDR3 DNA is TGTGCCAGCAGGGGGCCGGAACAGGGCAGTTGGGTCTATGGCTACACCTTC. Protein sequence: CASRGPEQGSWVYGYTF.

The chain couples TRBV27 to TRBJ2-7, with TRBD2 matching 8 bases. The CDR3 covers 15 residues. With 1 base clipped from V and 2 bases from J, the junction kept 4 bases outside the gene matches. The germline gives CDR1 MNHEY, CDR2 SMNVEV (reference sequence). The DNA for the CDR3 is TGTGCCAGCAGTTTATTCGGGGGGGTCGCCTACGAGCAGTACTTC. Protein: CASSLFGGVAYEQYF.

The chain recombines TRBV27 with TRBJ1-6; D is possibly TRBD1 (5 bases). The CDR3 has 16 amino acids. V lost 6 bases and J lost 11, with 23 bases in between. From germline, CDR1 is MNHEY and CDR2 SMNVEV (reference sequence). The CDR3 region is CASSPHVGLDQAPLHF. CDR3 sequence (DNA): TGTGCCAGCAGCCCCCACGTGGGGCTGGATCAGGCACCCCTCCACTTT.

This clone was seen only once. The chain recombines TRBV11-2 with TRBJ2-2, with D maybe TRBD1 (5 bases). V was clipped by 0 bases and J by 1 base, with 6 bases between them. CDR3 length: 15 residues. Germline assignment: CDR1 SGHAT and CDR2 FQNNGV. CDR3 DNA sequence: TGTGCCAGCAGCTTAGAACAGGAGAACACCGGGGAGCTGTTTTTT. This encodes CASSLEQENTGELFF.

This clone turned up a few times. This chain joins TRBV13 and TRBJ2-4, with 7 bases aligning to TRBD1. Per the germline V gene, CDR1 is PRHDT and CDR2 is FYEKMQ (reference sequence). There are 11 residues in the CDR3. The V gene end was trimmed by 5 bases and the J gene end by 14 bases; junction bases not matched to a gene: 6. CDR3 region: CASSATGQKYF. In nucleotides, the CDR3 is TGTGCCAGCAGCGCCACGGGACAGAAGTACTTC.

The chain uses TRBV4-1 and TRBJ2-7; tentative D call: TRBD1 (6 bases). Looked up from germline, CDR1 is MGHRA and CDR2 is YSYEKL. The CDR3 totals 15 residues. The V end lost 0 bases, the J end lost 8 bases, and 17 bases lay between the germline ends. The CDR3 DNA reads TGCGCCAGCAGCCAAGAACCCTTCAGACAGGCTCAGCAGTACTTC. It encodes CASSQEPFRQAQQYF.

V and J are TRBV7-9 and TRBJ2-5; 8 bases are shared with TRBD1. The CDR3 covers 13 residues. The junction had 4 bases not matched to a gene; V was cut back by 6 bases and J by 4 bases. Germline CDR1 is SEHNR and CDR2 is FQNEAQ (reference sequence). The CDR3: CASRQGAGETQYF. Here the CDR3 DNA reads TGTGCCAGCAGGCAGGGGGCCGGAGAGACCCAGTACTTC.

The chain has TRBV10-3 and TRBJ2-7; D may be TRBD1 (5 bases). In germline, CDR1 is ENHRY, CDR2 SYGVKD. Trimming cost V 3 bases and J 2 bases, with 8 bases left between them. CDR3 length: 13 residues. The CDR3 region has the DNA TGTGCCATCAGTGAAGGGGATACCTACGAGCAGTACTTC. Encoded protein: CAISEGDTYEQYF.

The chain couples TRBV15 to TRBJ1-1; a possible D gene is TRBD1 (6 bases). Germline CDR1 is LNHNV and CDR2 is YYDKDF (reference sequence). The CDR3 sequence is 14 residues long. The V end was cut by 0 bases, the J end by 9 bases, with 14 bases between. The CDR3 protein is CATSRDHRGTKAFF. CDR3 in DNA: TGTGCCACCAGCAGAGATCATCGAGGGACAAAAGCTTTCTTT.

The rearrangement links TRBV6-1 to TRBJ1-1; no clear D. V was cut by 7 bases and J by 4 bases, with 10 bases left in between. Germline CDR1 MNHNS, CDR2 SASEGT. This CDR3 is 12 amino acids long. The CDR3 coding sequence is TGTGCCAGCAATCCGGCGGGCACTGAAGCTTTCTTT. It is translated as CASNPAGTEAFF.

The CDR3 loop reads CASRNIQGGSTDTQYF. The CDR3 DNA follows: TGTGCCAGTAGGAATATACAGGGGGGTAGCACAGATACGCAGTATTTT. The J gene is TRBJ2-3, the V gene TRBV19; 8 bases are a match to TRBD1. The CDR3 contains 16 residues. Germline V gene lookup returns CDR1 LNHDA and CDR2 SQIVND (reference sequence). The V segment lost 6 bases and the J segment 0 bases; nucleotides outside the gene matches: 8.

The genes are TRBV6-1 and TRBJ1-5, with unresolved D. This CDR3 is built from 17 residues. Germline V gives CDR1 MNHNS, CDR2 SASEGT. V lost 2 bases, J lost 4 bases, and 18 bases lay in between. CDR3 DNA: TGTGCCAGCAGTGAATTATCGTACCTTCTAAGTAATCAGCCCCAGCATTTT. Protein: CASSELSYLLSNQPQHF.

This clone appeared a few times. The CDR3 nucleotides are TGTGCCAGCAAGGGGGATTCACCCCTCCACTTT. Translated: CASKGDSPLHF. The rearrangement uses TRBV28 and TRBJ1-6, with D perhaps TRBD1 (6 bases). Trimming took off 7 bases at V and 8 bases at J, with 6 bases between the two ends. CDR1 is MDHEN and CDR2 is SYDVKM in the germline V gene. The CDR3 contains 11 residues.

The chain carries TRBV7-2 and TRBJ2-3, with 8 nucleotides matching TRBD2. The germline gives CDR1 SGHTA, CDR2 FQGNSA. The CDR3 has 15 amino acids. V was pared by 5 bases and J by 0 bases, with 4 bases of the junction left unmatched. CDR3 in amino acids: CASSPGGDSTDTQYF. The CDR3 coding sequence is TGTGCCAGCAGCCCGGGGGGGGACAGCACAGATACGCAGTATTTT.